Detailed here is one TCR beta chain. Its antigen is not identified. Sequencing was performed with immunoSEQ multiplex PCR; in TCRdb, only in-frame clones are kept and a portion is missing. The table shows 150,000 to 180,000 clones, with just over 85% occurring only once. The sample comes from a study of cytomegalovirus exposure and HLA in healthy donors. Study results and limitations: First-cohort TCR clusters were later found to tend to co-occur in the 120 or so validation repertoires.

The germline V gene encodes CDR1 SEHNR and CDR2 FQNEAQ (reference sequence). The length of the CDR3 is 15 residues. The V segment lost 5 bases and the J segment 4 bases; nucleotides outside the gene matches: 7. The sequenced material came from PBMCs. The clonotype comes from a human donor in good health. The chain links TRBV7-9 to TRBJ1-4, with 7 bases aligning to TRBD1. CDR3 coding DNA: TGTGCCAGCAGCCGCCCGGGACAGCTTAATGAAAAACTGTTTTTT. Amino acid sequence: CASSRPGQLNEKLFF.